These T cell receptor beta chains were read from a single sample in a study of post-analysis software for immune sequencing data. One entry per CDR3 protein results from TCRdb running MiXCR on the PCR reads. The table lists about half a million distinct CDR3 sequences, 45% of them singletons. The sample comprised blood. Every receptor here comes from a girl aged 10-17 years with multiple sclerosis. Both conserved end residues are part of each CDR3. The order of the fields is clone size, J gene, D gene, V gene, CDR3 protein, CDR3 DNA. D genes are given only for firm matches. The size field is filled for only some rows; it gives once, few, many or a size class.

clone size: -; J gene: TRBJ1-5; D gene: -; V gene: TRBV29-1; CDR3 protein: CSVDQGYGQPQHF; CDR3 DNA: TGCAGCGTTGACCAGGGTTATGGCCAGCCCCAGCATTTT
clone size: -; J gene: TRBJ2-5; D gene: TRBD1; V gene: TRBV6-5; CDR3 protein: CASSYSRDSREQYF; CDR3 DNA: TGTGCCAGCAGTTACTCCCGGGACAGTAGGGAGCAGTACTTC
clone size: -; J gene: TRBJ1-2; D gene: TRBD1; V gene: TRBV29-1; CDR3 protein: CSVDTGDGYTF; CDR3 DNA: TGCAGCGTTGACACAGGGGATGGCTACACCTTC
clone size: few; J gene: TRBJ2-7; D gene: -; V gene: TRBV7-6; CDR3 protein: CASSLGIGDEQYF; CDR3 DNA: TGTGCCAGCAGCTTAGGCATAGGGGACGAGCAGTACTTC
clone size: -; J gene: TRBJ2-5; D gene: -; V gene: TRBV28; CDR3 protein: CASSPNLIWTQYF; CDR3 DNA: TGTGCCAGCAGTCCCAACTTAATTTGGACCCAGTACTTC
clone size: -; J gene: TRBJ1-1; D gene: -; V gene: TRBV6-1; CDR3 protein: CASSEFRTAFF; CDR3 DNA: TGTGCCAGCAGTGAATTTCGAACGGCTTTCTTT
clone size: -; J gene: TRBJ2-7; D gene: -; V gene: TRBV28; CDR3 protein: CASSLQARSGNYEQYF; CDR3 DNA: TGTGCCAGCAGTTTACAGGCCCGGTCAGGGAACTACGAGCAGTACTTC
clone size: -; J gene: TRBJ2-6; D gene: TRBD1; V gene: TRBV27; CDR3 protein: CASSGANLWGQGLLRDSGANVLTF; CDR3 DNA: TGTGCCAGCAGTGGCGCAAACCTGTGGGGACAGGGACTATTACGGGACTCTGGGGCCAACGTCCTGACTTTC
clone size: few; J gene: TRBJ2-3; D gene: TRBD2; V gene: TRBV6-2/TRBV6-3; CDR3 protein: CASSYSPRLAELFTDTQYF; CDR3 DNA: TGTGCCAGCAGTTACTCTCCTAGGCTAGCGGAGTTATTCACAGATACGCAGTATTTT
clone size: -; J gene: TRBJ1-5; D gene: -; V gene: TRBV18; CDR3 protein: CASSDITGIPNQPQHF; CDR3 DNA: TGTGCCAGCTCCGACATTACAGGGATCCCGAATCAGCCCCAGCATTTT
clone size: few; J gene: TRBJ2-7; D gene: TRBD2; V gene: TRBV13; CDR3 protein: CASSLLVAGDYEQYF; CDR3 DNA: TGTGCCAGCAGCTTATTAGTAGCGGGAGACTACGAGCAGTACTTC
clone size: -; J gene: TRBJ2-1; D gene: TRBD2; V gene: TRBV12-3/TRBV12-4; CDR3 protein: CASSFSGRADEQFF; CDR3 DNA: TGTGCCAGCAGTTTCAGCGGGAGGGCCGATGAGCAGTTCTTC
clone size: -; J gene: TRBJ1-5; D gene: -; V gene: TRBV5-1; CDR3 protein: CASSLDSPNQPQHF; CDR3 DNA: TGCGCCAGCAGCTTGGACAGTCCCAATCAGCCCCAGCATTTT
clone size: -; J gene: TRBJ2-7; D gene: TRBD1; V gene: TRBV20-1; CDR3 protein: CSANMDRGAMGEQYF; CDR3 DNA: TGCAGTGCTAACATGGACAGGGGCGCGATGGGCGAGCAGTACTTC
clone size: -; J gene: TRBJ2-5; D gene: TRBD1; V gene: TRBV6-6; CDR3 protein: CASSRKQGAGETQYF; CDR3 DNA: TGTGCCAGCAGTCGTAAGCAGGGGGCAGGGGAGACCCAGTACTTC
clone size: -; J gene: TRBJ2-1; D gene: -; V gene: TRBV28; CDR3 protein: CASSLGGPGEQFF; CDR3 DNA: TGTGCCAGCAGTTTGGGGGGGCCGGGTGAGCAGTTCTTC
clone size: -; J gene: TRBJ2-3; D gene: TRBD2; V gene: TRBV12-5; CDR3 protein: CASGTGLATDTQYF; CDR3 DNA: TGTGCTAGTGGCACCGGACTAGCAACAGATACGCAGTATTTT
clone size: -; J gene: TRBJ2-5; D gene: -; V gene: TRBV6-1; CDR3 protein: CASSVTGMETQYF; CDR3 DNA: TGTGCCAGCAGTGTCACAGGGATGGAGACCCAGTACTTC
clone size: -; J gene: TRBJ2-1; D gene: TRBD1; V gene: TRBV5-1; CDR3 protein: CASSSSRTGGVTGVIGEQFF; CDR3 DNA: TGCGCCAGCAGTTCATCCAGGACAGGGGGCGTTACGGGCGTAATAGGTGAGCAGTTCTTC
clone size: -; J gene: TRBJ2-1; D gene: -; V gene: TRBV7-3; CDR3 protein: CASSLSTAFSNEQFF; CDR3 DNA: TGTGCCAGCAGCTTAAGTACAGCGTTCTCCAATGAGCAGTTCTTC
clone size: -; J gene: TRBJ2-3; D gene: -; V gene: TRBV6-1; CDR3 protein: CASSIQAQYF; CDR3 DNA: TGTGCCAGCAGTATACAGGCGCAGTATTTT
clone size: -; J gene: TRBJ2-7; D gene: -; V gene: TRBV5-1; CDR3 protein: CASSVWTGPYEQYF; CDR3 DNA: TGCGCCAGCAGTGTCTGGACGGGGCCCTACGAGCAGTACTTC
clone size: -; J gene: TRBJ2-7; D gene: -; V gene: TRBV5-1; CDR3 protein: CASSPSDGVYEQYF; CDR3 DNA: TGCGCCAGCAGCCCATCGGACGGAGTCTACGAGCAGTACTTC
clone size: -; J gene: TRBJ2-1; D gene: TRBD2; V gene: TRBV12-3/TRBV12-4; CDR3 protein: CASSSLSGRDNEQFF; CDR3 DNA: TGTGCCAGCAGTTCCCTAAGCGGGAGAGACAATGAGCAGTTCTTC
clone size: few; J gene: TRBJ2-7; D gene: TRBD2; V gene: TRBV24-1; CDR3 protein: CATSETGGSTYEQYF; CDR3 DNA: TGTGCCACCAGTGAAACTGGCGGGAGTACCTACGAGCAGTACTTC
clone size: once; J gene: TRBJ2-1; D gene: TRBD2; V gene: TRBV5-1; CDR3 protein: CASSLVGTSFDEQFF; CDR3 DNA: TGCGCCAGCAGCTTGGTAGGGACTAGCTTCGATGAGCAGTTCTTC
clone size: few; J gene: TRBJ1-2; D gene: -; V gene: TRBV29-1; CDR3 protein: CSALQSGTENYGYTF; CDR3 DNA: TGCAGCGCCCTCCAGTCCGGGACGGAAAACTATGGCTACACCTTC
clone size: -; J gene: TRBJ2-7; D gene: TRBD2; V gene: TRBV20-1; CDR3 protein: CSARGLAPSYEQYF; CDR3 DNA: TGCAGTGCTAGAGGACTAGCTCCATCCTACGAGCAGTACTTC
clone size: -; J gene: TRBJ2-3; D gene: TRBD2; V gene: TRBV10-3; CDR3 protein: CAISLTSGRYTDTQYF; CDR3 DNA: TGTGCCATCAGTCTGACTAGCGGGAGGTATACAGATACGCAGTATTTT
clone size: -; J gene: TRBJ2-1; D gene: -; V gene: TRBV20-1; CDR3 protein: CSVLRGRDLYNEQFF; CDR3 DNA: TGCAGCGTCCTAAGGGGGCGGGATCTTTACAATGAGCAGTTCTTC
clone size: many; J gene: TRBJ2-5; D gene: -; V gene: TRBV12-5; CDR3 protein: CASGLDAYQQETQYF; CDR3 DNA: TGTGCTAGTGGTTTGGATGCGTATCAACAAGAGACCCAGTACTTC